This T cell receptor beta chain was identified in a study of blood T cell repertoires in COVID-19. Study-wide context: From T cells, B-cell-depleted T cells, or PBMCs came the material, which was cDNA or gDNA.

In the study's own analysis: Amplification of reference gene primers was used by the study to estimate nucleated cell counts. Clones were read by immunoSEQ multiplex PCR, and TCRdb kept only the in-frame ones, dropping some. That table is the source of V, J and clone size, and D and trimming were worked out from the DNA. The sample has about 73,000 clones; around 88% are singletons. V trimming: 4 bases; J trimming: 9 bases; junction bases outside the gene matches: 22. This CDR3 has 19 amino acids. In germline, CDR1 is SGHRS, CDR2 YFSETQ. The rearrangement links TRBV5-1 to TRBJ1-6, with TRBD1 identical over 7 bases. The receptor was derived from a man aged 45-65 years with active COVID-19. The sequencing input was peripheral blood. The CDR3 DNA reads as TGCGCCAGCAGCACCTCGTCTTACAGGGGTTTGGGTGGTGGTTCACCCCTCCACTTT. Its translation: CASSTSSYRGLGGGSPLHF.